The present entry profiles one T cell receptor (beta chain) with its context. Its target is not known. The length of the CDR3 is 15 residues. V shed 2 bases and J shed 2 bases, with 9 bases lying between them. Germline CDR1 and CDR2: SGHTA and FQGNSA. The data were obtained in a study of a mutant IDH1 vaccine in newly diagnosed glioma. Study outcomes and limitations: The vaccine induced immune responses, and these occurred in roughly 93% of patients.

Using immunoSEQ multiplex PCR, the repertoire was profiled, and TCRdb retains in-frame clones only, with some absent. The data contain 30,000 to 40,000 clones, more than 55% of them singletons. The time point denotes: week 5, during vaccination. All doses held 300 ug of mutant IDH1 20-mer peptide, with topical imiquimod. Donors had new WHO grade 3 or 4 IDH1-mutant, ATRX-lost astrocytomas. Sequencing used PBMCs, obtained from a glioma patient whose treatment included an IDH1 peptide vaccine. The gene calls are TRBV7-2 and TRBJ2-2; tentatively, D is TRBD1 or TRBD2 (6 bases each). This sequence was found in a woman younger than 35 with glioma. The CDR3 sequence: CASSLSGANTGELFF. The CDR3 bases are TGTGCCAGCAGCTTATCGGGGGCAAACACCGGGGAGCTGTTTTTT.